This T cell receptor beta chain derives from a study of cytomegalovirus exposure and HLA in healthy donors. Study overall: Earlier work reported 90 million to 120 million unique TCR beta sequences from approximately 180 million T cells.

This CDR3 contains 14 residues. Trimming left V 5 bases short and J 2 bases short, with 12 bases between. Germline V gene data show CDR1 as SGHVS and CDR2 as FNYEAQ. The PCR ran on 60 Vbeta and 13 Jbeta primers. The table came from immunoSEQ multiplex PCR; TCRdb's copy has only in-frame clones and leaves some out. The table shows 130,000 or so clones, with roughly 82% occurring only once. This clone was found a few times. This TCR was sampled from a woman in her thirties or forties in good health and CMV-seropositive. The genes are TRBV7-6 and TRBJ1-2; D remains ambiguous. Sequencing used PBMCs. The CDR3 DNA follows: TGTGCCAGCAGCCCCGGGAGGACGAACTATGGCTACACCTTC. Translating gives CASSPGRTNYGYTF. Together with reference TRBV7-6 and TRBJ1-2, the CDR3 gives the full variable domain: GAGVSQSPRYKVTKRGQDVALRCDPISGHVSLYWYRQALGQGPEFLTYFNYEAQQDKSGLPNDRFSAERPEGSISTLTIQRTEQRDSAMYRCASSPGRTNYGYTFGSGTRLTVV.